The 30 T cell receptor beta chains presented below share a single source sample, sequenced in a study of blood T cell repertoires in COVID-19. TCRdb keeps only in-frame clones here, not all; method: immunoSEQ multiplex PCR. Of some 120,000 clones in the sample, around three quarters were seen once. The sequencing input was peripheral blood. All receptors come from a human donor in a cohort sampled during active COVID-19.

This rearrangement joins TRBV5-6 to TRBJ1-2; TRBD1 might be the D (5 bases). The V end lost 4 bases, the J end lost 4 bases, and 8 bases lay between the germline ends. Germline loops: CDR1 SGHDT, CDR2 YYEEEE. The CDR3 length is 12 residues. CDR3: CASSPGGYGYTF. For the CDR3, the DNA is TGTGCCAGCAGCCCCGGGGGCTATGGCTACACCTTC.

CDR3 DNA sequence: TGTGCCAGCAGTTCTCACTTTCCAGGACTAGCGGGGCGCTACGAGCAGTACTTC. Translated: CASSSHFPGLAGRYEQYF. The J gene is TRBJ2-7, the V gene TRBV27; 12 positions match TRBD2. The germline CDR1 and CDR2 sequences are MNHEY and SMNVEV (reference sequence). The CDR3 contains 18 residues. Trimming cost V 4 bases and J 3 bases; bases outside gene matches: 13.

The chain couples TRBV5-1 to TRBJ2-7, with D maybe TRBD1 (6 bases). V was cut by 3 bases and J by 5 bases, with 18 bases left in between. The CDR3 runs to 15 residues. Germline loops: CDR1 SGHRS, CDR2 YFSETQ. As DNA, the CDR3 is TGCGCCAGCAGCTCTGGATGGCAGGGGAACAACGAGCAGTACTTC. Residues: CASSSGWQGNNEQYF. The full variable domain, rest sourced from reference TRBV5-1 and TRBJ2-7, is KAGVTQTPRYLIKTRGQQVTLSCSPISGHRSVSWYQQTPGQGLQFLFEYFSETQRNKGNFPGRFSGRQFSNSRSEMNVSTLELGDSALYLCASSSGWQGNNEQYFGPGTRLTVT.

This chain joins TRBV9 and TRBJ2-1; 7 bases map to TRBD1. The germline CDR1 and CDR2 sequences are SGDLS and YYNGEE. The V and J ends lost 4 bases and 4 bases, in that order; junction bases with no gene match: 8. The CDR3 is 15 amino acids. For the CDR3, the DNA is TGTGCCAGCAGCCCAACAGGGGAACCATACAATGAGCAGTTCTTC. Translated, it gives CASSPTGEPYNEQFF.

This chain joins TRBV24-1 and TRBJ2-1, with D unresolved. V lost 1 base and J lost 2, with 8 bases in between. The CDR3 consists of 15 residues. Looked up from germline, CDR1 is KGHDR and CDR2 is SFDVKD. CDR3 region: CATSDFRKAYNEQFF. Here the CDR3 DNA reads TGTGCCACCAGTGATTTCAGGAAGGCCTACAATGAGCAGTTCTTC.

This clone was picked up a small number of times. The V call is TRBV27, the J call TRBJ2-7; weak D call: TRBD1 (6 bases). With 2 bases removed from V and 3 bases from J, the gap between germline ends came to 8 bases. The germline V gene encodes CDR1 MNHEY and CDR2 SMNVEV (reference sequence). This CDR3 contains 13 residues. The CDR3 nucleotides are TGTGCCAGCAGTTTAGGACAGATCTACGAGCAGTACTTC. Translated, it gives CASSLGQIYEQYF.

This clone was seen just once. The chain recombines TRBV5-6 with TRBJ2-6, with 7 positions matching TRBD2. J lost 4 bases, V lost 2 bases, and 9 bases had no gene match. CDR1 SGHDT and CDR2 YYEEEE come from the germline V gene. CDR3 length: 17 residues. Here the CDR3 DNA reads TGTGCCAGCAGCTTCCGGTCGGGGGGATCAGGGGCCAACGTCCTGACTTTC. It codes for CASSFRSGGSGANVLTF.

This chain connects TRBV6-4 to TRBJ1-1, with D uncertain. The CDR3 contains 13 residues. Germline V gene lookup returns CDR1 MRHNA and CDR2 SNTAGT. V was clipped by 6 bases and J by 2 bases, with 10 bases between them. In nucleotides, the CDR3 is TGTGCCAGCAGCACGGTACCCAACACTGAAGCTTTCTTT. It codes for CASSTVPNTEAFF.

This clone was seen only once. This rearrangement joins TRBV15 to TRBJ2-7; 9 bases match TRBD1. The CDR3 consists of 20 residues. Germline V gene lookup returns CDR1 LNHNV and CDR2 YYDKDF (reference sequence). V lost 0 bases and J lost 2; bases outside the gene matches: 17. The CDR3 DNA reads TGTGCCACCAGCAGAGAGGGCGGGAACAGGGGGCCTAGTAGGCCCTACGAGCAGTACTTC. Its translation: CATSREGGNRGPSRPYEQYF. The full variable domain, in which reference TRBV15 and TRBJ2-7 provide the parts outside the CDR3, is DAMVIQNPRYQVTQFGKPVTLSCSQTLNHNVMYWYQQKSSQAPKLLFHYYDKDFNNEADTPDNFQSRRPNTSFCFLDIRSPGLGDTAMYLCATSREGGNRGPSRPYEQYFGPGTRLTVT.

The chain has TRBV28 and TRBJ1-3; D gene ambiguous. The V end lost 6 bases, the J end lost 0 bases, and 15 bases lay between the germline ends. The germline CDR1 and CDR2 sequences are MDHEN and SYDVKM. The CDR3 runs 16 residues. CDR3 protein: CASSLRVINSGNTIYF. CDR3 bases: TGTGCCAGCAGCCTCCGGGTAATCAACTCTGGAAACACCATATATTTT. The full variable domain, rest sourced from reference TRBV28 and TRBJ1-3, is DVKVTQSSRYLVKRTGEKVFLECVQDMDHENMFWYRQDPGLGLRLIYFSYDVKMKEKGDIPEGYSVSREKKERFSLILESASTNQTSMYLCASSLRVINSGNTIYFGEGSWLTVV.

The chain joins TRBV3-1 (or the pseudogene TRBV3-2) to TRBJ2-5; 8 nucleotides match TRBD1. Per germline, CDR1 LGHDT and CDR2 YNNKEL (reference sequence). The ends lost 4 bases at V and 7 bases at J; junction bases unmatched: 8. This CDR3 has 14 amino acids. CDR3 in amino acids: CASSPTGGSGTQYF. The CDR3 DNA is TGTGCCAGCAGCCCCACAGGGGGTTCAGGGACCCAGTACTTC.

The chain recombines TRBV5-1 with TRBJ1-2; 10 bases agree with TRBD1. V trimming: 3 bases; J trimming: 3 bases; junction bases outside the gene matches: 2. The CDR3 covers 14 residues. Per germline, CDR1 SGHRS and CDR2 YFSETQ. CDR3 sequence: CASSSDRGDYGYTF. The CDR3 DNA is TGCGCCAGCAGCTCGGACAGGGGGGACTATGGCTACACCTTC.

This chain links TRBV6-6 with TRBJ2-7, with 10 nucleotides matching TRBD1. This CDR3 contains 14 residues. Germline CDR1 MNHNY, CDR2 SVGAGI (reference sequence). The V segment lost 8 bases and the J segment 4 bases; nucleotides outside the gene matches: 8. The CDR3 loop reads CASSRQGAFYEQYF. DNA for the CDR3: TGTGCCAGCTCTAGACAGGGGGCGTTTTACGAGCAGTACTTC.

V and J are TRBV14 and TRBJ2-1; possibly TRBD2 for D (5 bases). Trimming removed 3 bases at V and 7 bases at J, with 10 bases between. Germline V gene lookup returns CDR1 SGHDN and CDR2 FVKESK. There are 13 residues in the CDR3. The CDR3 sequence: CASSQLLVNEQFF. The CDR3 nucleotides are TGTGCCAGCAGCCAGTTACTAGTGAATGAGCAGTTCTTC.

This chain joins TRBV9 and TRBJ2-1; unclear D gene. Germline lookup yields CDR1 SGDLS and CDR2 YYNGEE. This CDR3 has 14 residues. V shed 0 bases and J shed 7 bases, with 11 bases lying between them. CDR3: CASSVGAAANEQFF. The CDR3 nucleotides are TGTGCCAGCAGCGTAGGGGCCGCAGCAAATGAGCAGTTCTTC. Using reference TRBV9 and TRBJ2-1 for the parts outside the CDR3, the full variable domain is DSGVTQTPKHLITATGQRVTLRCSPRSGDLSVYWYQQSLDQGLQFLIQYYNGEERAKGNILERFSAQQFPDLHSELNLSSLELGDSALYFCASSVGAAANEQFFGPGTRLTVL.

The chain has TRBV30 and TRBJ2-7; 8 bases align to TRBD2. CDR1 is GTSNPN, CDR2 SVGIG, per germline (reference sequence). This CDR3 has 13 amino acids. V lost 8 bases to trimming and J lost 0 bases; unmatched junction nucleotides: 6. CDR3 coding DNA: TGTGCCCTGGAACGGGGGGGCTCCTACGAGCAGTACTTC. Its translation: CALERGGSYEQYF.

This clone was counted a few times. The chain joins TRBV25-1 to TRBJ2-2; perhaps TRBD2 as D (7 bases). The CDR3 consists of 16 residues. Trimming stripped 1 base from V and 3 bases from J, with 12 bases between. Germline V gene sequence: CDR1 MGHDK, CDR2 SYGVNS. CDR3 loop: CASSEWGGRDTGELFF. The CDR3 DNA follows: TGTGCCAGCAGTGAATGGGGGGGCCGCGACACCGGGGAGCTGTTTTTT.

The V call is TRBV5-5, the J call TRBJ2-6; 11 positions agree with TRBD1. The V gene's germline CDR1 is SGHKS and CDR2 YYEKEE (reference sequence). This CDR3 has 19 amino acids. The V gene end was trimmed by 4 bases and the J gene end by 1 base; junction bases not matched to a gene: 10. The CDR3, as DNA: TGTGCCAGCAGCCTATGGACAGGGGGCCTAGGGTCTGGGGCCAACGTCCTGACTTTC. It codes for CASSLWTGGLGSGANVLTF.

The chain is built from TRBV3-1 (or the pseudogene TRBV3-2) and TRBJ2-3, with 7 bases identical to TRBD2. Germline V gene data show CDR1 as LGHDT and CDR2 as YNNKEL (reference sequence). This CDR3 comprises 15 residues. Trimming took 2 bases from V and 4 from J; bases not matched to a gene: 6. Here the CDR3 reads CASSQNLLASDTQYF. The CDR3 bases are TGTGCCAGCAGCCAAAATCTACTAGCGTCAGATACGCAGTATTTT.

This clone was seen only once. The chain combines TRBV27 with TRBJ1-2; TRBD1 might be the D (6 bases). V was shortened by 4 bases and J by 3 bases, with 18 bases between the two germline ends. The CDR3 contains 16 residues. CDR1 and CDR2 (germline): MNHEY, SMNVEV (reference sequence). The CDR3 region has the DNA TGTGCCAGCAGTTACCGACAGGCTGGGTCTGACTATGGCTACACCTTC. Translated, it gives CASSYRQAGSDYGYTF.

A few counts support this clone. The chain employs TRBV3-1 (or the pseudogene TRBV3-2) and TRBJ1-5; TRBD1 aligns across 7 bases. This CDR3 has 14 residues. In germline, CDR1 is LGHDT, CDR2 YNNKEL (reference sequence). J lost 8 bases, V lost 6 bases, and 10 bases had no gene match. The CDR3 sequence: CASSRQGVYEPQHF. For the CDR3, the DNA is TGTGCCAGCAGTAGACAGGGAGTTTACGAGCCCCAGCATTTT.

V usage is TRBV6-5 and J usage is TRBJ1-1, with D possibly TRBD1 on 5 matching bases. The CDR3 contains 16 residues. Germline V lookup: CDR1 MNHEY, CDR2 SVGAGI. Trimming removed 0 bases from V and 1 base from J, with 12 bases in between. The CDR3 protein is CASSYSSRGGNTEAFF. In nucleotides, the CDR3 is TGTGCCAGCAGTTACTCCTCGCGGGGGGGGAACACTGAAGCTTTCTTT.

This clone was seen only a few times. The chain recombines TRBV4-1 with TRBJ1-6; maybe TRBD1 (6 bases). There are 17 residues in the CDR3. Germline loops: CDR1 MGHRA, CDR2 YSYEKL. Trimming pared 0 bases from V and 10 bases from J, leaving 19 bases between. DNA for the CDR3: TGCGCCAGCAGCCAAGAACGGGCCAGGGGTTTGGGGTCACCCCTCCACTTT. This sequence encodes CASSQERARGLGSPLHF.

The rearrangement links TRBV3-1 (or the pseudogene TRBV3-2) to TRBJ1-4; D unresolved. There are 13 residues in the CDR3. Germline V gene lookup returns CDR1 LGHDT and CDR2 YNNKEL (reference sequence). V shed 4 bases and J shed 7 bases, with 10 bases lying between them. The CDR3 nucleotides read TGTGCCAGCAGCCTAGCCTTGGGTGAAAAACTGTTTTTT. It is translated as CASSLALGEKLFF.

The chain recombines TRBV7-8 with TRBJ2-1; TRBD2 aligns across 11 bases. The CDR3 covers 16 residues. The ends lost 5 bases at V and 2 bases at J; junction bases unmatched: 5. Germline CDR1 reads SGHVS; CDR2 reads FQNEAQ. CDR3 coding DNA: TGTGCCAGCAGCATTCTTAGCGGGGGGGCCTACAATGAGCAGTTCTTC. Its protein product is CASSILSGGAYNEQFF.

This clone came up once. CDR3 sequence: CASSFSRNTRAFF. Here the CDR3 DNA reads TGTGCCAGCAGCTTCTCTCGAAATACTAGAGCTTTCTTT. This chain uses TRBV5-8 with TRBJ1-1; D remains ambiguous. This CDR3 contains 13 residues. Germline V CDR1 and CDR2: SGHTS, YDEGEE. The V end was cut by 2 bases, the J end by 10 bases, with 15 bases between.

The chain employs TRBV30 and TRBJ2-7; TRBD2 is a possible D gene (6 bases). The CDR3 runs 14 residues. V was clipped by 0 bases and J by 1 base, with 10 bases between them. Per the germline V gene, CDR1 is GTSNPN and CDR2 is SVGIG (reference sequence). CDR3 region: CAWSVGGSSYEQYF. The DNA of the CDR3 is TGTGCCTGGAGTGTTGGGGGGTCTTCCTACGAGCAGTACTTC.

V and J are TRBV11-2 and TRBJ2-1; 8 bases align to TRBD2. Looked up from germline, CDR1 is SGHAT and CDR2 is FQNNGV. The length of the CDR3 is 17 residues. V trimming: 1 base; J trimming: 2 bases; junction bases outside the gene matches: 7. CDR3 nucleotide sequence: TGTGCCAGCAGCTTAGTGGCCAGCGGGGGCGCCTACAATGAGCAGTTCTTC. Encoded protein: CASSLVASGGAYNEQFF. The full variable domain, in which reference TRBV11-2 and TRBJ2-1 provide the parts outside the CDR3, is EAGVAQSPRYKIIEKRQSVAFWCNPISGHATLYWYQQILGQGPKLLIQFQNNGVVDDSQLPKDRFSAERLKGVDSTLKIQPAKLEDSAVYLCASSLVASGGAYNEQFFGPGTRLTVL.

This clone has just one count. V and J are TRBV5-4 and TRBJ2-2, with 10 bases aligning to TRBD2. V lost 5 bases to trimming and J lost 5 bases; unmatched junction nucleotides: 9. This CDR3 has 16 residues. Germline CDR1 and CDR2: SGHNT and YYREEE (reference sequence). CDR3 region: CASSQSSGGVTGELFF. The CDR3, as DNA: TGTGCCAGCAGTCAGTCGAGCGGGGGGGTGACCGGGGAGCTGTTTTTT.

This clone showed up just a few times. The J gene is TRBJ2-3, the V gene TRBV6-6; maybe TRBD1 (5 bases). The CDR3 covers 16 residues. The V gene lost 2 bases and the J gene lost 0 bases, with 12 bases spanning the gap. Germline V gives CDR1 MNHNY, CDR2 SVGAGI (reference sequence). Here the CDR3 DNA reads TGTGCCAGCAGTTACGGTTCCAGGGCTAGCACAGATACGCAGTATTTT. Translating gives CASSYGSRASTDTQYF.